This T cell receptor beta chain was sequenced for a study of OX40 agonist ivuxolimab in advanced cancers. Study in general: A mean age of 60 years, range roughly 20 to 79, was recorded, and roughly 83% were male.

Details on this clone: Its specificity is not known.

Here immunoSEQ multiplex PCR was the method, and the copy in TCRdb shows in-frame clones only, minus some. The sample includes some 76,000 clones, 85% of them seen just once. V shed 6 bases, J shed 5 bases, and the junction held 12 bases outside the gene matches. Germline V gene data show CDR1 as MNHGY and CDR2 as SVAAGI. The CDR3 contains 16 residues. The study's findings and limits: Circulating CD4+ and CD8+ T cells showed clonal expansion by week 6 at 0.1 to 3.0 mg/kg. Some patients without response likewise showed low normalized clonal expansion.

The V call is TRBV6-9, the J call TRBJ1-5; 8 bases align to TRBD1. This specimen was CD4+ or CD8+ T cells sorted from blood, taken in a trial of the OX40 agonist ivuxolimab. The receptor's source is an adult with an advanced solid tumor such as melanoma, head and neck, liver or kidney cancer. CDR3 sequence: CASSPRGRIEDQPQHF. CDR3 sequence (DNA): TGTGCCAGCAGCCCCAGGGGGCGCATCGAGGATCAGCCCCAGCATTTT.